This entry is about one T cell receptor (beta chain). The sample originates from a study of blood T cell repertoires in COVID-19. The CDR3 extends over 15 amino acids. The germline gives CDR1 LNHDA, CDR2 SQIVND (reference sequence). The V segment lost 6 bases and the J segment 5 bases; nucleotides outside the gene matches: 10. The protocol was immunoSEQ multiplex PCR, while the TCRdb copy is restricted to in-frame clones and leaves out a portion. The sample lists 120,000 or so clones; about 90% were seen once. This chain uses TRBV19 with TRBJ1-5; 7 nucleotides align to TRBD1. The clonotype was recovered from a woman in her forties or fifties with active or convalescent COVID-19. What was sequenced was peripheral blood. The CDR3 is CASRSGGYVYQPQHF. The CDR3 DNA reads as TGTGCCAGTAGATCAGGGGGGTATGTTTATCAGCCCCAGCATTTT.